This is a list of T cell receptor beta chains from one sample in a study of T cells expressing NK-cell markers. TCRdb re-analyzed the 5' RACE reads; it lists each CDR3 protein once, without DNA. This table lists about 550,000 distinct CDR3 sequences. Sequenced input: blood T cells: a sorted CD56 or NKG2C T cell subset, CD4+ or CD8+ T cells, or bulk PBMC T cells (not recorded which). The source of these receptors is a young man in good health. Both conserved end residues are part of each CDR3.

len,v_gene,j_gene,CDR3aa
15,TRBV20-1,TRBJ2-3,CSASLLAGVSDTQYF
20,TRBV6-2/TRBV6-3,TRBJ2-2,CASSYGGLAGVDWNTGELFF
13,TRBV4-1,TRBJ2-7,CASSYRDEYEQYF
15,TRBV6-2/TRBV6-3,TRBJ2-7,CASSRRGVSPYEQYF
14,TRBV20-1,TRBJ2-1,CSARSGLGTNEQFF
17,TRBV5-1,TRBJ2-7,CASSLAPTGLAVYEQYF
16,TRBV15,TRBJ2-1,CATSRRLAGGGNEQFF
15,TRBV20-1,TRBJ2-1,CSASRAGAETNEQFF
17,TRBV7-2,TRBJ2-3,CASSLALAGEIPDTQYF
11,TRBV12-3/TRBV12-4,TRBJ1-1,CASRVGREQFF
13,TRBV7-8,TRBJ1-5,CASSKTGDQPQHF
15,TRBV27,TRBJ2-2,CASSFTPKLTGELFF
14,TRBV12-3/TRBV12-4,TRBJ2-3,CAQGRRSSTDTQYF
14,TRBV20-1,TRBJ2-1,CSARDFQGEYEQFF
15,TRBV14,TRBJ1-1,CASSQDLGGNTEAFF
13,TRBV12-3/TRBV12-4,TRBJ2-7,CASSFTSRSEQYF
15,TRBV7-2,TRBJ1-2,CASSGRWGGNYGYTF
16,TRBV7-6,TRBJ2-1,CASSSRGQRGYNEQFF
12,TRBV20-1,TRBJ1-4,CSASREREKLFF
12,TRBV4-2,TRBJ2-7,CASSLGQNEQYF
15,TRBV4-1,TRBJ2-1,CASSQPTGTRRGQFF
14,TRBV7-2,TRBJ1-1,CASSPQGGITEAFF